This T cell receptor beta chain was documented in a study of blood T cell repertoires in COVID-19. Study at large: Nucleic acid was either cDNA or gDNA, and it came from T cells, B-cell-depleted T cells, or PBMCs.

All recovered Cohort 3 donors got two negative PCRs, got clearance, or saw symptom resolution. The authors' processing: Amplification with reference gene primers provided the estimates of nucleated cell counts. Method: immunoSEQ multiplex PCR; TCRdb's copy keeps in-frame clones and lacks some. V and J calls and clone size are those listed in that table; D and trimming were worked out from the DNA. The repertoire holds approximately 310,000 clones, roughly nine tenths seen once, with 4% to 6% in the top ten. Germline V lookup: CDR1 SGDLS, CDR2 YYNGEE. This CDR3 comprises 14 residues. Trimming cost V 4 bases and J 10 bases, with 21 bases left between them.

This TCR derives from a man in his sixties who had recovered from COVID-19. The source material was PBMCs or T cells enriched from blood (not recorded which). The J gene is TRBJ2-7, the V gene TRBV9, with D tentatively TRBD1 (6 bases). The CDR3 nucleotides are TGTGCCAGCAGCCCAGAACTACAGGGTATTGTCCAGTACTTC. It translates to CASSPELQGIVQYF.